The 12 T cell receptor beta chains below were found in one sample sequenced in a study of cytomegalovirus exposure and HLA in healthy donors. This PCR relied on a set of 60 Vbeta primers and 13 Jbeta primers. Here immunoSEQ multiplex PCR was the method, and the copy in TCRdb shows in-frame clones only, minus some. The sample has about 150,000 clones; over 75% are singletons. Sequencing was carried out using PBMCs. The receptors derive from a male donor in good health and CMV-seronegative.

J is TRBJ2-3 and V is TRBV5-1; 7 bases are a match to TRBD1. Trimming removed 3 bases from V and 2 bases from J; junction bases left unmatched: 6. This CDR3 spans 15 amino acids. Germline V CDR1 and CDR2: SGHRS, YFSETQ. The CDR3 DNA reads as TGCGCCAGCAGCTCAGGGGGACGATACACAGATACGCAGTATTTT. The encoded protein is CASSSGGRYTDTQYF.

This clone was picked up one time. The J gene is TRBJ2-7, the V gene TRBV18, with D possibly being TRBD1 (6 bases). From germline, CDR1 is KGHSH and CDR2 LQKENI. V was cut by 1 base and J by 3 bases, with 10 bases left in between. The CDR3 is 14 residues long. CDR3 residues: CASSPRTGNYEQYF. The DNA for the CDR3 is TGTGCCAGCTCACCACGTACAGGGAACTACGAGCAGTACTTC.

This clone was seen more than once but under ten times. V is TRBV19 and J is TRBJ2-1, with 7 nucleotides matching TRBD2. Per germline, CDR1 LNHDA and CDR2 SQIVND (reference sequence). The CDR3 runs to 15 residues. The trim removed 6 bases at V and 0 bases at J, leaving 5 bases unmatched. The CDR3: CASRPSGGSYNEQFF. In DNA, the CDR3 is TGTGCCAGTAGACCTTCGGGGGGCTCCTACAATGAGCAGTTCTTC.

The chain has TRBV2 and TRBJ1-5, with 9 bases lining up with TRBD1. J gave up 2 bases and V 8 bases, and 10 bases lay outside the gene matches. The V gene's germline CDR1 is SNHLY and CDR2 FYNNEI. The CDR3 consists of 16 residues. The CDR3 loop is CASGQRDRAGNQPQHF. The DNA for the CDR3 is TGTGCCAGCGGTCAGAGGGACAGGGCGGGCAATCAGCCCCAGCATTTT. Looking up the rest from reference TRBV2 and TRBJ1-5 gives the full variable domain: EPEVTQTPSHQVTQMGQEVILRCVPISNHLYFYWYRQILGQKVEFLVSFYNNEISEKSEIFDDQFSVERPDGSNFTLKIRSTKLEDSAMYFCASGQRDRAGNQPQHFGDGTRLSIL.

This clone was observed a few times. This rearrangement joins TRBV30 to TRBJ1-2, with 8 positions matching TRBD1. The trim removed 4 bases at V and 8 bases at J, leaving 15 bases unmatched. CDR1 and CDR2 (germline): GTSNPN, SVGIG (reference sequence). The CDR3 contains 15 residues. The CDR3 DNA reads as TGTGCCTGGAATAGGCAGGGGGCGGGACTCCGCGGCTACACCTTC. This codes for CAWNRQGAGLRGYTF.

V and J are TRBV7-2 and TRBJ2-6; 9 bases line up with TRBD1. Trimming cost V 3 bases and J 3 bases; bases outside gene matches: 6. The CDR3 covers 17 residues. Germline V lookup: CDR1 SGHTA, CDR2 FQGNSA. The CDR3 coding sequence is TGTGCCAGCAGCTTCCCGACAGGGGGGAGTGGGGCCAACGTCCTGACTTTC. This sequence encodes CASSFPTGGSGANVLTF.

This clone turned up a few times. The genes are TRBV27 and TRBJ1-1; 8 bases are a match to TRBD1. The CDR3 loop spans 15 amino acids. J lost 5 bases, V lost 1 base, and 6 bases had no gene match. Germline-derived CDR1 and CDR2 are MNHEY and SMNVEV (reference sequence). The CDR3 loop is CASSLFQGAGTEAFF. CDR3 sequence (DNA): TGTGCCAGCAGTTTATTCCAGGGGGCTGGAACTGAAGCTTTCTTT.

On this clone itself: At one of its ends the junction is not consistent with the germline gene, which may arise from a read error. This sequence joins TRBV4-1 and TRBJ1-2; D possibly corresponds to TRBD1 (5 bases). CDR3 length: 16 residues. Germline V gene sequence: CDR1 MGHRA, CDR2 YSYEKL. For the CDR3, the DNA is TGCGCCAGCAGGCAAGGGAGGGGTGCCTACAACTATGGCTACACCTTC. This translates into CASRQGRGAYNYGYTF.

This chain connects TRBV28 to TRBJ2-3; weak D call: TRBD2 (6 bases). Trimming cost V 5 bases and J 0 bases, with 9 bases left between them. CDR1 MDHEN and CDR2 SYDVKM come from the germline V gene. The CDR3 contains 14 residues. The CDR3 DNA follows: TGTGCCAGCAGTCCCGCGGGAAGCACAGATACGCAGTATTTT. Translated: CASSPAGSTDTQYF.

The V gene is TRBV4-3, the J gene TRBJ2-1; 13 bases align to TRBD2. Trimming cost V 4 bases and J 6 bases; bases outside gene matches: 6. This CDR3 region has 16 residues. In germline, CDR1 is LGHNA, CDR2 YSLEER. CDR3 amino acids: CASSLRTSGRINEQFF. The CDR3 nucleotides read TGCGCCAGCAGCCTAAGGACTAGCGGGAGAATCAATGAGCAGTTCTTC.

The chain joins TRBV29-1 to TRBJ2-7, with TRBD1 matching over 8 bases. Germline loops: CDR1 SQVTM, CDR2 ANQGSEA. The CDR3 covers 16 residues. After removal of 6 bases from V and 0 bases from J, the junction contained 13 bases not matched to a gene. CDR3 in DNA: TGCAGCGTCGTCCGACAGGGGTCCCCAAGCTCCTACGAGCAGTACTTC. Protein sequence: CSVVRQGSPSSYEQYF.

V is TRBV7-9 and J is TRBJ1-2; D remains ambiguous. This CDR3 region has 13 residues. From germline, CDR1 is SEHNR and CDR2 FQNEAQ (reference sequence). Trimming cost V 5 bases and J 5 bases, with 12 bases left between them. DNA for the CDR3: TGTGCCAGCAGCCTCGGGGTTGGTTATGGCTACACCTTC. Its protein is CASSLGVGYGYTF. The complete variable domain, with remaining parts taken from reference TRBV7-9 and TRBJ1-2, reads DTGVSQNPRHKITKRGQNVTFRCDPISEHNRLYWYRQTLGQGPEFLTYFQNEAQLEKSRLLSDRFSAERPKGSFSTLEIQRTEQGDSAMYLCASSLGVGYGYTFGSGTRLTVV.